Presented here are 19 T cell receptor beta chains from one specimen sequenced in a study of cytotoxic CD8 clonotypes in ibrutinib-treated CLL. Sequencing was performed with immunoSEQ multiplex PCR; in TCRdb, only in-frame clones are kept and a portion is missing. The sample consists of around 130,000 clones, around 80% of them appearing once. The sequencing used PBMCs, collected after 24 months of ibrutinib treatment. Source of these receptors: a human donor with chronic lymphocytic leukemia.

The chain is built from TRBV2 and TRBJ2-7; 9 bases fit TRBD1. V lost 7 bases and J lost 3; bases outside the gene matches: 10. The V gene's germline CDR1 is SNHLY and CDR2 FYNNEI. The CDR3 spans 15 residues. The CDR3 reads CASTLDRGPNYEQYF. CDR3 DNA: TGTGCCAGCACCTTGGACAGGGGACCTAACTACGAGCAGTACTTC.

V is TRBV14 and J is TRBJ1-1; the match to TRBD1 covers 9 bases. The CDR3 extends over 15 amino acids. The germline CDR1 and CDR2 sequences are SGHDN and FVKESK. J was trimmed by 2 bases and V by 4 bases; bases with no gene match: 5. The CDR3 nucleotides are TGTGCCAGCAGCCTGGGACAGGGCAGAAACACTGAAGCTTTCTTT. Protein sequence: CASSLGQGRNTEAFF.

The sample holds a few counts of this clone. V and J are TRBV14 and TRBJ1-6; D gene unclear. The ends were cut back, 3 bases at V and 6 bases at J, with 9 bases in the middle. CDR3 length: 14 amino acids. CDR1 is SGHDN, CDR2 FVKESK, per germline. The CDR3 loop reads CASSHSSRNSPLHF. The CDR3 coding sequence is TGTGCCAGCAGCCACTCCTCGCGTAATTCACCCCTCCACTTT.

The rearrangement joins TRBV18 to TRBJ2-5; D remains unclear. CDR1 is KGHSH and CDR2 is LQKENI in the germline V gene. The CDR3 has 14 residues. Trimming took off 6 bases at V and 5 bases at J, with 16 bases between the two ends. CDR3 sequence reads: CASSSGTPKETQYF. CDR3 nucleotides: TGTGCCAGCTCCTCCGGCACCCCAAAGGAGACCCAGTACTTC.

The chain combines TRBV30 with TRBJ1-3, with unresolved D. The CDR3 consists of 10 residues. Trimming cost V 1 base and J 7 bases, with 2 bases left between them. Per germline, CDR1 GTSNPN and CDR2 SVGIG (reference sequence). CDR3: CAWSANTIYF. As DNA, the CDR3 is TGTGCCTGGAGTGCTAACACCATATATTTT. Full variable domain (outside the CDR3, taken from reference TRBV30 and TRBJ1-3): SQTIHQWPATLVQPVGSPLSLECTVEGTSNPNLYWYRQAAGRGLQLLFYSVGIGQISSEVPQNLSASRPQDRQFILSSKKLLLSDSGFYLCAWSANTIYFGEGSWLTVV.

V and J are TRBV18 and TRBJ2-1, with 14 bases lining up with TRBD2. Germline loops: CDR1 KGHSH, CDR2 LQKENI. The CDR3 contains 16 residues. The J segment lost 9 bases and the V segment lost 4 bases, leaving 8 bases of the junction unmatched. The CDR3 bases are TGTGCCAGCTCACTCAAGACTAGCGGGGGGGCAAGTGAGCAGTTCTTC. It codes for CASSLKTSGGASEQFF. The variable domain in full, with the rest retrieved from reference TRBV18 and TRBJ2-1, is NAGVMQNPRHLVRRRGQEARLRCSPMKGHSHVYWYRQLPEEGLKFMVYLQKENIIDESGMPKERFSAEFPKEGPSILRIQQVVRGDSAAYFCASSLKTSGGASEQFFGPGTRLTVL.

The chain has TRBV10-3 and TRBJ1-2, with 10 nucleotides matching TRBD1. The J segment lost 2 bases and the V segment lost 0 bases, leaving 6 bases of the junction unmatched. Germline CDR1 reads ENHRY; CDR2 reads SYGVKD. CDR3 length: 17 residues. The CDR3: CAISESGTGALNYGYTF. The CDR3 coding sequence is TGTGCCATCAGTGAGTCCGGGACAGGGGCCCTCAACTATGGCTACACCTTC.

This clone was seen just once. The V gene is TRBV19, the J gene TRBJ2-2, with TRBD1 as a possible D gene (6 bases). V was shortened by 11 bases and J by 1 base, with 14 bases between the two germline ends. This CDR3 spans 14 amino acids. CDR1 and CDR2 (germline): LNHDA, SQIVND (reference sequence). The DNA of the CDR3 is TGTGCCGCTCCCGGGACACAGAACACCGGGGAGCTGTTTTTT. Encoded protein: CAAPGTQNTGELFF. Combining the CDR3 with reference TRBV19 and TRBJ2-2 gives the whole variable domain DGGITQSPKYLFRKEGQNVTLSCEQNLNHDAMYWYRQDPGQGLRLIYYSQIVNDFQKGDIAEGYSVSREKKESFPLTVTSAQKNPTAFYLCAAPGTQNTGELFFGEGSRLTVL.

V and J are TRBV6-5 and TRBJ2-7; TRBD1 is a possible D gene (6 bases). V lost 0 bases to trimming and J lost 5 bases, with 8 bases between them. Per germline, CDR1 MNHEY and CDR2 SVGAGI. The CDR3 totals 13 residues. In DNA, the CDR3 is TGTGCCAGCAGTTACTCTACAGGGAACGAGCAGTACTTC. This sequence encodes CASSYSTGNEQYF.

This clone was counted once. Other nucleotide sequences from this sample produce the same CDR3. The gene calls are TRBV30 and TRBJ1-1; 7 bases match TRBD1. The ends lost 2 bases at V and 2 bases at J; junction bases unmatched: 2. The CDR3 totals 13 residues. Germline assignment: CDR1 GTSNPN and CDR2 SVGIG (reference sequence). In nucleotides, the CDR3 is TGTGCCTGGAGTAGACAGGGTAACACTGAAGCTTTCTTT. The encoded protein is CAWSRQGNTEAFF.

The gene calls are TRBV30 and TRBJ1-1; TRBD1 agrees at 8 bases. Unmatched junction bases numbered 9, after V lost 2 bases and J lost 4 bases. This CDR3 region has 15 residues. CDR1 is GTSNPN, CDR2 SVGIG, per germline (reference sequence). The CDR3 coding sequence is TGTGCCTGGAGTATCACAGGGGGTCGTAGCACTGAAGCTTTCTTT. Amino acids: CAWSITGGRSTEAFF.

This clone was picked up a small number of times. V gene TRBV15 combines with J gene TRBJ2-2; D is unresolved. Germline lookup yields CDR1 LNHNV and CDR2 YYDKDF (reference sequence). Trimming shortened V by 0 bases and J by 3 bases, and 8 bases separated the two germline ends. This CDR3 has 15 amino acids. In DNA form, the CDR3 reads TGTGCCACCAGCAGAGATCAAGATTACACCGGGGAGCTGTTTTTT. As protein: CATSRDQDYTGELFF.

The chain employs TRBV27 and TRBJ2-3, with TRBD2 identical over 8 bases. V lost 6 bases and J lost 2; bases outside the gene matches: 7. CDR1 and CDR2 from the germline V gene are MNHEY and SMNVEV (reference sequence). CDR3 length: 15 amino acids. CDR3 loop: CASSTGGADTDTQYF. The CDR3 DNA reads as TGTGCCAGCAGCACCGGGGGGGCGGACACAGATACGCAGTATTTT.

The V call is TRBV11-2, the J call TRBJ1-1, with D unresolved. The CDR3 runs 17 residues. In germline, CDR1 is SGHAT, CDR2 FQNNGV. Trimming stripped 1 base from V and 0 bases from J, with 15 bases between. CDR3 sequence (DNA): TGTGCCAGCAGCTTAGCGGCCCCAGAGCCGATGAACACTGAAGCTTTCTTT. Translated: CASSLAAPEPMNTEAFF.

This clone came up a few times. The rearrangement uses TRBV5-1 and TRBJ2-7; possibly TRBD1 for D (5 bases). Germline loops: CDR1 SGHRS, CDR2 YFSETQ. The germline V and J ends were trimmed by 0 bases and 3 bases, with 10 bases remaining between them. CDR3 length: 14 amino acids. The CDR3 DNA is TGCGCCAGCAGCTTGGCGCCGCAGGGCTACGAGCAGTACTTC. Residues: CASSLAPQGYEQYF.

This chain uses TRBV7-3 with TRBJ2-3; D uncertain. The CDR3 totals 15 residues. With 2 bases removed from V and 6 bases from J, the gap between germline ends came to 15 bases. Germline V gene sequence: CDR1 SGHTA, CDR2 FQGTGA. The CDR3 reads CASSLGPAKTDTQYF. CDR3 DNA sequence: TGTGCCAGCAGCTTAGGCCCCGCTAAGACTGATACGCAGTATTTT.

The chain uses TRBV7-2 and TRBJ1-3; D might be TRBD1 (6 bases). V was cut by 8 bases and J by 3 bases, with 17 bases left in between. The germline gives CDR1 SGHTA, CDR2 FQGNSA. The CDR3 extends over 15 amino acids. CDR3 region: CASGIGGARGNTIYF. The CDR3 bases are TGTGCCAGCGGAATAGGGGGGGCGCGTGGAAACACCATATATTTT.

This chain joins TRBV2 and TRBJ2-3, with D hard to call. The V gene lost 4 bases and the J gene lost 1 base, with 15 bases spanning the gap. CDR1 and CDR2 (germline): SNHLY, FYNNEI. The CDR3 is 16 amino acids. This CDR3 reads CASSVGSKLGTDTQYF. In DNA, the CDR3 is TGTGCCAGCAGTGTCGGCAGTAAGTTAGGCACAGATACGCAGTATTTT.

This chain links TRBV30 with TRBJ1-4, with no clear D. This CDR3 spans 14 amino acids. Germline loops: CDR1 GTSNPN, CDR2 SVGIG (reference sequence). With 4 bases removed from V and 0 bases from J, the gap between germline ends came to 9 bases. The CDR3 nucleotides read TGTGCCTGGACCCGAAAAACAACTAATGAAAAACTGTTTTTT. As protein: CAWTRKTTNEKLFF.